This T cell receptor beta chain derives from a study of shared clonotypes between healthy human individuals. To note about this clone: What it recognizes is unknown. The same CDR3 also results from other DNA sequences found in this sample.

Points from the study as a whole: Generation of non-shared clonotypes was less probable than generation of clonotypes shared by all four donors.

The table came from immunoSEQ multiplex PCR; TCRdb's copy has only in-frame clones and leaves some out. The data contain approximately 2,000,000 clones, around 92% of them singletons. There are 15 residues in the CDR3. The V gene end was trimmed by 5 bases and the J gene end by 0 bases; junction bases not matched to a gene: 7. Germline V gives CDR1 MDHEN, CDR2 SYDVKM. The receptor was isolated from a man younger than 35 in good health. Some clones in this sample may be carry-over from other donors' samples. The rearrangement uses TRBV28 and TRBJ2-7, with TRBD1 identical over 7 bases. Sequenced material: naive CD4+ T cells from PBMCs. Subset described: CD45RA+ positively selected. The CDR3 protein is CASSLGDSSSYEQYF. DNA for the CDR3: TGTGCCAGCAGTCTAGGGGACAGCAGCTCCTACGAGCAGTACTTC.